This T cell receptor (beta chain) was sequenced for a study of CXCR3-negative and CXCR3-positive naive CD8 T cells (dated by TCRdb to about 2019). Broadly, across the study: In total, approximately 130 million TRB reads were obtained, corresponding to roughly 1.5 +/- 0.3 million reads per library. The diversity and physicochemical repertoire analyses included fewer than twelve donors pooled from two independent experiments. TRBV-TRBJ cluster analysis included naive subsets from roughly 5 donors and memory cells from 3 donors.

Overall study results and their limits: Repertoire diversity was comparably high in both naive subsets but much lower in memory CD8+ T cells. Because surface CD5, which is linked to self-reactivity in mice, was comparable between the naive subsets, TCR interaction strength was also inferred from the physicochemical properties of TRB CDR3s. Because CXCR3 expression was partially decreased after cryopreservation, freshly isolated PBMCs were used for most assays. Compared with CXCR3-negative naive cells, CXCR3-positive naive cells had TRB CDR3s with higher hydrophobicity (lower Kidera factor 4), lower energy, and higher strength and volume indices. Similar TRBV-TRBJ usage was shown by naive CXCR3-negative and CXCR3-positive cells from the same donor, whereas distinct patterns were shown by memory cells.

Counted from cysteine to phenylalanine, this CDR3 has 15 amino acids. This entry has no DNA. As encoded in the germline V gene (reference sequence), CDR1 is SEHNR while CDR2 is FQNEAQ. The sample was run on a NextSeq 550. The Human TCR Profiling Kit (MiLaboratory) was used to make UMI-labeled 5' RACE TRB cDNA libraries. The full amount of extracted RNA was used for cDNA synthesis, and the full amount of resulting cDNA was used for PCR amplification. Libraries were prepared in parallel using an identical number of PCR cycles. Under the source paper's analysis protocol: About 53,000 +/- 9,400 unique UMI-labeled TRB cDNA molecules per library were extracted with MIGEC and MiXCR, with at least two reads per UMI required. On average, each library contained about 40,000 +/- 10,000 functional in-frame TRB CDR3 nucleotide clonotypes without stop codons. After each sample was downsampled to 5000 UMI-labeled TRB molecules, VDJtools was used to calculate diversity metrics such as normalized Shannon-Wiener and Chao1. VDJtools was used to calculate clonotype-size-weighted physicochemical properties of the central five CDR3 residues, namely interaction energy, strength, volume and Kidera factor 4. The reads were reprocessed in TCRdb, with one entry per CDR3 protein sequence and no accompanying DNA. The V and J calls and clone size are TCRdb's, not the authors'. In this sample's table one finds 95,000 to 100,000 distinct CDR3 sequences. 0.95% to 1.4% of the sample is taken by the ten largest.

Each CD8+ T cell subset was flow-sorted in triplicate, and some 310,000 cells per subset were placed directly into RLT lysis buffer. Naive CD8+ T cells were defined stringently as CD45RO-CCR7+CD27+CD95- to exclude memory contaminants. Standard density gradient centrifugation was used to isolate peripheral blood mononuclear cells from buffy coats. Naive CXCR3-negative and CXCR3-positive CD8+ T cells were flow-sorted using a FACSAria III. An RNeasy Mini Kit was used to extract total RNA from the sorted cells. Details on this clonotype: The specificity of this receptor is unknown.

This chain is built from TRBV7-9 and TRBJ2-7; no DNA is available, so the TRBD2 call from TCRdb remains unchecked. The material sequenced was naive CXCR3+ CD8+ T cells from blood. Per the publication, the cell subset or site label means: CD45RO-CCR7+CD27+CD95- naive CD8+ T cells expressing CXCR3 (TNR3+). The TCR originated in a human donor in good health. Some clones in this sample may be carry-over from other donors' samples. The CDR3 sequence is CASSSTSGRTYEQYF. The entire variable domain, with the stretches around the CDR3 drawn from the reference TRBV7-9 and TRBJ2-7 proteins, is DTGVSQNPRHKITKRGQNVTFRCDPISEHNRLYWYRQTLGQGPEFLTYFQNEAQLEKSRLLSDRFSAERPKGSFSTLEIQRTEQGDSAMYLCASSSTSGRTYEQYFGPGTRLTVT.